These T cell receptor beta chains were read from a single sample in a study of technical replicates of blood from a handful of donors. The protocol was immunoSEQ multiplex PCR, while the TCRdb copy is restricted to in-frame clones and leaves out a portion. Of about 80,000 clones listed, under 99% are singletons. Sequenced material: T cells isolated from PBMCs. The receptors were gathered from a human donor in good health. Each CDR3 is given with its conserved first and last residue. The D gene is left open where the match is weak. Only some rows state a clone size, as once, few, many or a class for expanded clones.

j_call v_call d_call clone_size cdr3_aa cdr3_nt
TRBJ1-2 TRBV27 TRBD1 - CASSSYWDRENYGYTF TGTGCCAGCAGTTCATATTGGGACAGGGAAAACTATGGCTACACCTTC
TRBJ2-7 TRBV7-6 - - CASSLGGTYEQYF TGTGCCAGCAGCTTAGGCGGGACCTACGAGCAGTACTTC
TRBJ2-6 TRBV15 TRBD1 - CATSREGQVLSGANVLTF TGTGCCACCAGCAGAGAGGGACAGGTTCTCTCTGGGGCCAACGTCCTGACTTTC
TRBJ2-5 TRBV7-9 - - CASCRVGSQETQYF TGTGCCAGCTGCCGTGTTGGCTCCCAAGAGACCCAGTACTTC
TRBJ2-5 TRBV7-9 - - CASSPVPGETQYF TGTGCCAGCAGCCCTGTCCCCGGGGAGACCCAGTACTTC
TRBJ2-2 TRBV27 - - CASSLIGGTGELFF TGTGCCAGCAGTTTAATAGGGGGCACCGGGGAGCTGTTTTTT
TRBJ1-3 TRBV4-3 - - CASSQDLGWMNTIYF TGCGCCAGCAGCCAAGATTTGGGCTGGATGAACACCATATATTTT
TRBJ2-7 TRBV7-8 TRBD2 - CASSVGLAVTYEQYF TGTGCCAGCAGCGTGGGACTAGCGGTGACCTACGAGCAGTACTTC
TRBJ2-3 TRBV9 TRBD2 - CASSASGSTDTQYF TGTGCCAGCAGCGCTAGCGGATCCACAGATACGCAGTATTTT
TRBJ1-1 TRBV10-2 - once CASSEGGNLKTEAFF TGCGCCAGCAGTGAGGGGGGCAATCTTAAAACTGAAGCTTTCTTT
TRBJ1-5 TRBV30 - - CAWRLNQPQHF TGTGCCTGGAGACTTAATCAGCCCCAGCATTTT
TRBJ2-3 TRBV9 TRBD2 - CASTPSGRATDTQYF TGTGCCAGCACCCCAAGCGGGAGGGCAACAGATACGCAGTATTTT
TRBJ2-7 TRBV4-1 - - CASSQDRGSLYEQYF TGCGCCAGCAGCCAAGATCGGGGAAGCCTCTACGAGCAGTACTTC
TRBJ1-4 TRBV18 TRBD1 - CASSKTGEKLFF TGTGCCAGCTCAAAGACAGGGGAAAAACTGTTTTTT
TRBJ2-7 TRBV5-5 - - CASSLGQIYEQYF TGTGCCAGCAGCTTGGGTCAGATCTACGAGCAGTACTTC
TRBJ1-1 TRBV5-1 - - CASSPRQPPTEAFF TGCGCCAGCAGCCCTCGACAGCCCCCCACTGAAGCTTTCTTT
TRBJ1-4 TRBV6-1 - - CASSEALGRGGEKLFF TGTGCCAGCAGTGAAGCGCTTGGTCGGGGGGGGGAAAAACTGTTTTTT
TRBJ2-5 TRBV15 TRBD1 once CATSSLDRDQETQYF TGTGCCACCAGCAGTCTGGACAGGGACCAAGAGACCCAGTACTTC
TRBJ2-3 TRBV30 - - CAWSVRGASTDTQYF TGTGCCTGGAGTGTACGGGGGGCCAGCACAGATACGCAGTATTTT
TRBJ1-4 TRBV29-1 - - CSVTHQGSAEKLFF TGCAGCGTTACCCACCAGGGGTCCGCTGAAAAACTGTTTTTT